The T cell receptor (beta chain) described here comes from a study of blood T cell repertoires in COVID-19. In the original analysis: Estimates of nucleated cell counts were drawn from the amplification of reference gene primers. Measured with immunoSEQ multiplex PCR; TCRdb has only the in-frame clones, and not every one. Clonal size and the V and J genes are those of that table, whereas D and trimming came from the DNA. This table holds 300,000 or so clones, about 88% found once. Assignments of participants to cohorts depended upon their own reported clinical history. Germline CDR1 MNHEY, CDR2 SVGEGT. The CDR3 runs 18 residues. V was cut by 4 bases and J by 1 base, with 22 bases left in between.

The TCR sequence derives from a woman aged 30 to 39 who had recovered from COVID-19. The chain is built from TRBV6-2 or TRBV6-3 and TRBJ2-5, with TRBD2 as a possible D gene (7 bases). Sample: PBMCs or T cells enriched from blood (not recorded which). CDR3 DNA sequence: TGTGCCAGCAGTTCCAACCTGGGCGGGGGCGCGAGCCAAGAGACCCAGTACTTC. This encodes CASSSNLGGGASQETQYF.